The rows below give T cell receptor beta chains drawn from one sample of a study of T cells in Graves' hyperthyroidism and ophthalmopathy. A single record per CDR3 protein comes from TCRdb applying MiXCR to the multiplex PCR reads. The table lists some 600,000 distinct CDR3 sequences, 11% to 15% of them singletons, with roughly 6.2% in the top ten. Sequencing was done on a sample of blood. Source of these receptors: a woman in her 30s with Graves' hyperthyroidism that later progressed to Graves' ophthalmopathy. Both conserved end residues are part of each CDR3. Clone size is given for some rows only: seen once, a few or many times, or a class if the clone is expanded.

many TRBV12-3/TRBV12-4 CASSKDRTGYSPLHF
many TRBV7-3 CASSLEVTGSYNEQFF
few TRBV6-1 CASTYTDSGAYEQYF
many TRBV7-3 CASSSQGAPVSEQYF
many TRBV27 CASSGGLAELRETQYF
many TRBV12-3/TRBV12-4 CASSRNPTGMAEAFF
- TRBV5-5 CASGRSGRENTQYF
- TRBV5-1 CASSPPWGREGPGIEQYF
- TRBV20-1 CSAEGYTDTQYF
many TRBV20-1 CSARPTGIDEKLFF
- TRBV19 CASSSNGGRAAQHF
- TRBV10-2 CASKDSAHQPQHF
- TRBV20-1 CSVKIPNFSGNTIYF
many TRBV5-1 CASSPVPTPSYEQYF
many TRBV11-3 CASSLSQIQETQYF
many TRBV19 CASRTQGAGNTEAFF